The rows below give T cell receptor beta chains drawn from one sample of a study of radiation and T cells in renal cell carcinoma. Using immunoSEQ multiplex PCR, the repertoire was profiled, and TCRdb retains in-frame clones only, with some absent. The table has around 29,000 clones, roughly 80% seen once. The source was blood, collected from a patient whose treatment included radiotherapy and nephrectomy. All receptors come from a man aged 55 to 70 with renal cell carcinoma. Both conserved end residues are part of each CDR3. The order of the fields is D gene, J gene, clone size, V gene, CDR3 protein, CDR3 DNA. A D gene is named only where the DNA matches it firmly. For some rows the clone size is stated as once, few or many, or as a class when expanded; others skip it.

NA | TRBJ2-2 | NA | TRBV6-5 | CASSYRDGSTGELFF | TGTGCCAGCAGTTACAGGGACGGGAGCACCGGGGAGCTGTTTTTT
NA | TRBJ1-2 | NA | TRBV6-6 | CASSYREQMNYGYTF | TGTGCCAGCAGTTACCGAGAACAGATGAACTATGGCTACACCTTC
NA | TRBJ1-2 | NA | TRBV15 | CATSETGSGDGYTF | TGTGCCACCAGCGAAACAGGGAGTGGGGATGGCTACACCTTC
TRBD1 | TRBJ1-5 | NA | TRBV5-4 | CASSPGTGRQPQHF | TGTGCCAGCAGCCCCGGGACAGGGAGGCAGCCCCAGCATTTT
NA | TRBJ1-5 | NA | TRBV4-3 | CASSQSHFSNQPQHF | TGCGCCAGCAGCCAATCCCACTTTAGCAATCAGCCCCAGCATTTT
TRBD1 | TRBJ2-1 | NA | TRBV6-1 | CASSALARDRGPYNEQFF | TGTGCCAGCAGTGCCCTCGCCCGGGACAGGGGTCCCTACAATGAGCAGTTCTTC
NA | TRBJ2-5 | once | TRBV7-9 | CASSSRGETQYF | TGTGCCAGCAGCTCCAGAGGAGAGACCCAGTACTTC
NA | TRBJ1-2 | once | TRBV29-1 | CSVETAGRGGYTF | TGCAGCGTTGAGACGGCAGGGCGTGGTGGCTACACCTTC
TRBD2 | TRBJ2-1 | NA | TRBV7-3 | CASSPRWTSNYNEQFF | TGTGCCAGCAGTCCCAGGTGGACTAGCAACTACAATGAGCAGTTCTTC
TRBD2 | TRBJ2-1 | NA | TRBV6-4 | CASSLGLAGTLNEQFF | TGTGCCAGCAGTTTGGGACTAGCGGGAACTCTCAATGAGCAGTTCTTC
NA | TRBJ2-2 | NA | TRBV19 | CASSITAGTGELFF | TGTGCCAGTAGTATAACAGCCGGCACCGGGGAGCTGTTTTTT
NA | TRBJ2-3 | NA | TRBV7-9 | CASTPSTDTQYF | TGTGCCAGCACCCCTAGCACAGATACGCAGTATTTT
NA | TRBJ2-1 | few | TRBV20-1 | CSAPGPNEQFF | TGCAGTGCTCCGGGGCCAAATGAGCAGTTCTTC
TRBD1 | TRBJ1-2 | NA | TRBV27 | CASSSQTLGQGGLVNYGYTF | TGTGCCAGCAGTTCACAAACCCTCGGACAGGGTGGATTGGTTAACTATGGCTACACCTTC
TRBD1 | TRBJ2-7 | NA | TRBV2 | CASSSGQGFYEQYF | TGTGCCAGCAGTTCAGGACAGGGATTCTACGAGCAGTACTTC
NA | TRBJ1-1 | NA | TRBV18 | CASSPLAANTEAFF | TGTGCCAGCTCACCTTTGGCAGCAAACACTGAAGCTTTCTTT
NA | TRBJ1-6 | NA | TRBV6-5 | CASSWDRSYNSPLHF | TGTGCCAGCAGTTGGGACCGCTCCTATAATTCACCCCTCCACTTT
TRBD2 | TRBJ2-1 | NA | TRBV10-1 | CASSKLAGGSYNEQFF | TGCGCCAGCAGCAAACTAGCGGGAGGGTCCTACAATGAGCAGTTCTTC
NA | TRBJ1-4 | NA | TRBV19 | CASSMRLGNEKLFF | TGTGCCAGTAGTATGAGACTGGGGAATGAAAAACTGTTTTTT
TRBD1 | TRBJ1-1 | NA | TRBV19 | CASSKGIGTARNTEAFF | TGTGCCAGTAGTAAAGGAATCGGGACAGCCAGGAACACTGAAGCTTTCTTT
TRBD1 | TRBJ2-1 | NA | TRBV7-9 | CASSLGAGTAPFF | TGTGCCAGCAGCTTAGGAGCCGGGACAGCACCTTTCTTC
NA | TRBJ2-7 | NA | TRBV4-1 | CASSQGTVGYEQYF | TGCGCCAGCAGCCAAGGGACAGTGGGCTACGAGCAGTACTTC
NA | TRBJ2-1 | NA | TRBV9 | CASSSRRGIAYNEQFF | TGTGCCAGCAGCTCCCGACGGGGGATCGCCTACAATGAGCAGTTCTTC
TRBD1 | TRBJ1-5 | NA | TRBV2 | CASRTGTDSNQPQHF | TGTGCCAGCAGGACCGGGACAGATAGCAATCAGCCCCAGCATTTT
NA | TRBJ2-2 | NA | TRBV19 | CASSGLGSETGELFF | TGTGCCAGTAGTGGGTTGGGCTCGGAGACCGGGGAGCTGTTTTTT
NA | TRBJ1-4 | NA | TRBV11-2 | CASSLQRGPGEKLFF | TGTGCCAGCAGCCTCCAGCGGGGCCCGGGGGAAAAACTGTTTTTT
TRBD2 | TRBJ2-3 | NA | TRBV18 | CASSQQPSSGRATDTQYF | TGTGCCAGCTCACAACAACCTTCTAGCGGGAGGGCCACAGATACGCAGTATTTT
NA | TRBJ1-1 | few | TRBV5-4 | CASSLRTANTEAFF | TGTGCCAGCAGCTTGAGGACCGCGAACACTGAAGCTTTCTTT
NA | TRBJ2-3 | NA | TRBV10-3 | CAISEADTQYF | TGTGCCATCAGTGAGGCAGATACGCAGTATTTT
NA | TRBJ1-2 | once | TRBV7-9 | CASSLGLDSFDYTF | TGTGCCAGCAGCTTAGGATTAGACAGTTTTGACTACACCTTC
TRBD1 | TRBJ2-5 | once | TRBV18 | CASSPYGTGEETQYF | TGTGCCAGCTCACCATATGGGACAGGGGAAGAGACCCAGTACTTC
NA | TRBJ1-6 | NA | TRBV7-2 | CASSLGTPGSPLHF | TGTGCCAGCAGCTTAGGTACCCCTGGGTCACCCCTCCACTTT
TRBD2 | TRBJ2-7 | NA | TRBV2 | CASKGGLDTYEQYF | TGTGCCAGCAAAGGGGGACTAGATACCTACGAGCAGTACTTC
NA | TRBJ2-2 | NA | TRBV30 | CAWGNTGELFF | TGTGCCTGGGGAAACACCGGGGAGCTGTTTTTT
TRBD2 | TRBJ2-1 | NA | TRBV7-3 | CASSEGTSGTNEQFF | TGTGCCAGCAGCGAAGGGACTAGCGGGACCAATGAGCAGTTCTTC
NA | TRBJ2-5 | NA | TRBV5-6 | CASSLISARETQYF | TGTGCCAGCAGCTTGATAAGCGCCCGAGAGACCCAGTACTTC
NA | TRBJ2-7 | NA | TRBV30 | CASEQGYEQYF | TGTGCCTCAGAACAGGGATACGAGCAGTACTTC
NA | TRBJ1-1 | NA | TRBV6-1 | CASTYEKTEAFF | TGTGCCAGCACCTACGAGAAGACTGAAGCTTTCTTT
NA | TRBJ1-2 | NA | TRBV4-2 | CASSLQETSHYGYTF | TGTGCCAGCAGCCTACAGGAAACTAGCCACTATGGCTACACCTTC
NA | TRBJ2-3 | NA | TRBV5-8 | CASSLGSSNRATQYF | TGTGCCAGCAGCTTGGGTAGCTCAAATAGGGCTACGCAGTATTTT
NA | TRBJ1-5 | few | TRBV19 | CASSTPGLYQPQHF | TGTGCCAGTAGTACTCCAGGGTTATATCAGCCCCAGCATTTT
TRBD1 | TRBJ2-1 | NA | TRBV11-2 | CASSQLTGGEQFF | TGTGCCAGCAGTCAACTCACAGGGGGTGAGCAGTTCTTC
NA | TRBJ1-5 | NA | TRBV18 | CASSPTSNQPQHF | TGTGCCAGCTCACCCACTAGCAATCAGCCCCAGCATTTT
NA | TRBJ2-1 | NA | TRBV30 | CAWRHSSNEQFF | TGTGCCTGGAGGCACTCTAGCAATGAGCAGTTCTTC
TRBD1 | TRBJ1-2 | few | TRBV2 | CASNWDSPISYTF | TGTGCCAGCAACTGGGACAGCCCTATAAGCTACACCTTC
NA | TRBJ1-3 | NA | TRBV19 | CASSLAVAVSGNTIYF | TGTGCCAGTAGTCTCGCGGTTGCTGTCTCTGGAAACACCATATATTTT
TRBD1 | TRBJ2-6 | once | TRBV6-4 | CASSGQGASGANVLTF | TGTGCCAGCAGTGGACAGGGGGCGTCAGGGGCCAACGTCCTGACTTTC
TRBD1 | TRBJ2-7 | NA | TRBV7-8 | CASSLGTGASYEQYF | TGTGCCAGCAGCTTGGGCACAGGGGCCTCCTACGAGCAGTACTTC
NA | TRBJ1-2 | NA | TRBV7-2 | CASSEQVSPPGYTF | TGTGCCAGCAGCGAGCAGGTATCGCCCCCCGGCTACACCTTC
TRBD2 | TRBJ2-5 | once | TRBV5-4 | CASSLAGLAGVETQYF | TGTGCCAGCAGCTTGGCCGGACTAGCGGGAGTAGAGACCCAGTACTTC
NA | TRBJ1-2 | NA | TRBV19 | CASSIRGGGYTF | TGTGCCAGTAGTATCCGAGGGGGAGGCTACACCTTC
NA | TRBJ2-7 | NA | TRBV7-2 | CASSQGLTTEQYF | TGTGCCAGCAGCCAGGGACTCACCACCGAGCAGTACTTC
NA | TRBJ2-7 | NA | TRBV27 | CASSFGGGEQYF | TGTGCCAGCAGTTTCGGAGGTGGCGAGCAGTACTTC
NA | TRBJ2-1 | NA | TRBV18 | CASSPTAPAGLLGANEQFF | TGTGCCAGCTCACCTACCGCGCCGGCGGGGCTACTTGGAGCCAATGAGCAGTTCTTC
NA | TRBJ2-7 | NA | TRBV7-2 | CASSLFDKNYEQYF | TGTGCCAGCAGCTTATTCGACAAGAACTACGAGCAGTACTTC